A selection of T cell receptor beta chains follows, all from one sample in a study of cytomegalovirus exposure and HLA in healthy donors. Here immunoSEQ multiplex PCR was the method, and the copy in TCRdb shows in-frame clones only, minus some. The sample records about 71,000 clones, around 96% being singletons. The sample comprised PBMCs. These receptors were taken from a man younger than 30 in good health and CMV-seropositive. CDR3s include the opening cysteine and the closing phenylalanine or tryptophan. Each record gives: V gene, clone size, J gene, D gene, CDR3 protein, CDR3 DNA. The D gene is left open where the match is weak. Some rows have no size entry. The others give once, few or many, or a class for an expanded clone.

v_call: TRBV5-1
clone_size: once
j_call: TRBJ2-4
d_call: TRBD2
cdr3_aa: CASSLPGTSGRGGHIQYF
cdr3_nt: TGCGCCAGCAGCTTGCCCGGGACTAGCGGGCGAGGCGGCCACATTCAGTACTTC

v_call: TRBV5-6
clone_size: -
j_call: TRBJ2-7
d_call: -
cdr3_aa: CASSLTGDEQYF
cdr3_nt: TGTGCCAGCAGCCTCACGGGGGACGAGCAGTACTTC

v_call: TRBV6-5
clone_size: -
j_call: TRBJ1-1
d_call: -
cdr3_aa: CASSYSGVGDTEAFF
cdr3_nt: TGTGCCAGCAGTTACTCAGGCGTAGGGGACACTGAAGCTTTCTTT

v_call: TRBV19
clone_size: -
j_call: TRBJ1-5
d_call: -
cdr3_aa: CASRPSGTRTYQPQHF
cdr3_nt: TGTGCCAGTAGACCCTCCGGGACACGGACCTATCAGCCCCAGCATTTT

v_call: TRBV7-6
clone_size: -
j_call: TRBJ2-1
d_call: TRBD2
cdr3_aa: CASSLGSGRRYNEQFF
cdr3_nt: TGTGCCAGCAGCTTAGGTAGCGGGAGGAGATACAATGAGCAGTTCTTC

v_call: TRBV7-9
clone_size: -
j_call: TRBJ1-1
d_call: TRBD1
cdr3_aa: CASSLGDREAFF
cdr3_nt: TGTGCCAGCAGCTTAGGGGACAGGGAAGCTTTCTTT

v_call: TRBV10-3
clone_size: -
j_call: TRBJ2-3
d_call: TRBD2
cdr3_aa: CAISELAGSSTDTQYF
cdr3_nt: TGTGCCATCAGTGAGCTAGCGGGTTCTAGCACAGATACGCAGTATTTT

v_call: TRBV29-1
clone_size: -
j_call: TRBJ2-1
d_call: -
cdr3_aa: CSVVYNEQFF
cdr3_nt: TGCAGCGTTGTATACAATGAGCAGTTCTTC

v_call: TRBV28
clone_size: -
j_call: TRBJ2-7
d_call: TRBD2
cdr3_aa: CASSGGLAGVGYEQYF
cdr3_nt: TGTGCCAGCAGTGGGGGACTAGCGGGGGTGGGCTACGAGCAGTACTTC

v_call: TRBV6-5
clone_size: -
j_call: TRBJ1-4
d_call: TRBD1
cdr3_aa: CASHGTVTEKLFF
cdr3_nt: TGTGCCAGTCACGGGACAGTAACTGAAAAACTGTTTTTT

v_call: TRBV14
clone_size: -
j_call: TRBJ2-2
d_call: TRBD2
cdr3_aa: CASSQDRGTSGRAFGELFF
cdr3_nt: TGTGCCAGCAGCCAAGATCGAGGGACTAGCGGGAGGGCCTTCGGGGAGCTGTTTTTT

v_call: TRBV6-6
clone_size: once
j_call: TRBJ1-1
d_call: -
cdr3_aa: CASSYSISRMEAFF
cdr3_nt: TGTGCCAGCAGTTACTCGATTTCGAGGATGGAAGCTTTCTTT

v_call: TRBV10-3
clone_size: -
j_call: TRBJ2-3
d_call: TRBD2
cdr3_aa: CAISESTFQRGPTDTQYF
cdr3_nt: TGTGCCATCAGTGAGTCGACGTTCCAGCGGGGGCCTACAGATACGCAGTATTTT

v_call: TRBV6-1
clone_size: -
j_call: TRBJ2-2
d_call: -
cdr3_aa: CASSEGQPTGELFF
cdr3_nt: TGTGCCAGCAGTGAGGGACAACCCACCGGGGAGCTGTTTTTT

v_call: TRBV6-1
clone_size: -
j_call: TRBJ1-5
d_call: -
cdr3_aa: CASTSGGQNQPQHF
cdr3_nt: TGTGCCAGCACCAGCGGGGGGCAGAATCAGCCCCAGCATTTT

v_call: TRBV9
clone_size: -
j_call: TRBJ2-7
d_call: TRBD2
cdr3_aa: CASSNFGRSEQYF
cdr3_nt: TGTGCCAGCAGCAATTTCGGGAGGTCCGAGCAGTACTTC

v_call: TRBV2
clone_size: -
j_call: TRBJ1-6
d_call: -
cdr3_aa: CASSAKERGESSYNSPLHF
cdr3_nt: TGTGCCAGCAGTGCGAAAGAAAGGGGCGAGAGCTCCTATAATTCACCCCTCCACTTT

v_call: TRBV27
clone_size: many
j_call: TRBJ1-1
d_call: -
cdr3_aa: CASSPQPGGFTEAFF
cdr3_nt: TGTGCCAGCAGCCCTCAGCCGGGGGGTTTCACTGAAGCTTTCTTT

v_call: TRBV6-6
clone_size: -
j_call: TRBJ1-2
d_call: -
cdr3_aa: CASRWGRGFGYTF
cdr3_nt: TGTGCCAGCCGATGGGGCAGGGGATTTGGCTACACCTTC

v_call: TRBV6-1
clone_size: -
j_call: TRBJ1-1
d_call: TRBD1
cdr3_aa: CASSEGPGGNTEAFF
cdr3_nt: TGTGCCAGCAGTGAAGGTCCAGGGGGGAACACTGAAGCTTTCTTT

v_call: TRBV5-1
clone_size: -
j_call: TRBJ2-1
d_call: -
cdr3_aa: CASRTGGSGDHNEQFF
cdr3_nt: TGCGCCAGCAGGACAGGGGGTAGCGGGGACCACAATGAGCAGTTCTTC

v_call: TRBV7-2
clone_size: -
j_call: TRBJ1-1
d_call: -
cdr3_aa: CASSPPGGASTEAFF
cdr3_nt: TGTGCCAGCAGCCCCCCTGGAGGGGCGAGCACTGAAGCTTTCTTT

v_call: TRBV5-1
clone_size: -
j_call: TRBJ2-7
d_call: TRBD2
cdr3_aa: CASSSTSATYEQYF
cdr3_nt: TGCGCCAGCAGCTCGACTAGCGCAACCTACGAGCAGTACTTC

v_call: TRBV29-1
clone_size: -
j_call: TRBJ2-1
d_call: -
cdr3_aa: CSGVPSYNEQFF
cdr3_nt: TGCAGCGGAGTGCCCTCCTACAATGAGCAGTTCTTC

v_call: TRBV11-2
clone_size: -
j_call: TRBJ1-1
d_call: -
cdr3_aa: CASSLARARNTEAFF
cdr3_nt: TGTGCCAGCAGCTTAGCCAGGGCCAGGAACACTGAAGCTTTCTTT

v_call: TRBV7-9
clone_size: -
j_call: TRBJ2-1
d_call: -
cdr3_aa: CASSCQSCPLHNEQFF
cdr3_nt: TGTGCCAGCAGCTGCCAATCCTGTCCCCTACACAATGAGCAGTTCTTC

v_call: TRBV2
clone_size: once
j_call: TRBJ2-5
d_call: -
cdr3_aa: CASRTGSPTQYF
cdr3_nt: TGTGCCAGCAGGACAGGCTCACCGACCCAGTACTTC

v_call: TRBV5-1
clone_size: -
j_call: TRBJ2-1
d_call: TRBD2
cdr3_aa: CASAGTSAYNEQFF
cdr3_nt: TGCGCCAGCGCCGGGACTAGCGCCTACAATGAGCAGTTCTTC

v_call: TRBV19
clone_size: -
j_call: TRBJ2-3
d_call: -
cdr3_aa: CASSTPRSYVTDTQYF
cdr3_nt: TGTGCCAGTAGTACGCCCCGGTCCTACGTCACAGATACGCAGTATTTT

v_call: TRBV6-5
clone_size: -
j_call: TRBJ1-5
d_call: -
cdr3_aa: CASSYSSPPLEPQHF
cdr3_nt: TGTGCCAGCAGTTACTCGTCCCCCCCACTTGAGCCCCAGCATTTT

v_call: TRBV28
clone_size: -
j_call: TRBJ2-1
d_call: TRBD2
cdr3_aa: CASSPNPLLAGGLFNEQFF
cdr3_nt: TGTGCCAGCAGTCCTAATCCGCTACTAGCGGGAGGTTTATTCAATGAGCAGTTCTTC

v_call: TRBV9
clone_size: -
j_call: TRBJ2-1
d_call: TRBD2
cdr3_aa: CASSVELAGGMNEQFF
cdr3_nt: TGTGCCAGCAGCGTAGAACTAGCGGGAGGGATGAATGAGCAGTTCTTC

v_call: TRBV5-1
clone_size: -
j_call: TRBJ2-2
d_call: TRBD2
cdr3_aa: CASSDSTSGGSGELFF
cdr3_nt: TGCGCCAGCAGCGACTCGACTAGCGGGGGTTCCGGGGAGCTGTTTTTT

v_call: TRBV11-2
clone_size: -
j_call: TRBJ2-2
d_call: TRBD1
cdr3_aa: CASSLGRQGLTGELFF
cdr3_nt: TGTGCCAGCAGCTTAGGGCGACAGGGGCTCACCGGGGAGCTGTTTTTT

v_call: TRBV5-1
clone_size: -
j_call: TRBJ1-1
d_call: -
cdr3_aa: CASSLAWGERGTTEAFF
cdr3_nt: TGCGCCAGCAGCTTGGCTTGGGGCGAGCGGGGGACCACTGAAGCTTTCTTT